The T cell receptor beta chain under discussion was sequenced for a study of shared clonotypes between healthy human individuals. TCRdb keeps only in-frame clones here, not all; method: immunoSEQ multiplex PCR. The profile shows around 1.9 million clones, about 92% of them singletons. Study conclusions and caveats: Memory subsets generally showed lower estimated richness than naive subsets.

The naive CD8 subset, CD45RO-negative cells positively selected for CCR7, excluded terminally differentiated effector memory CD45RA+ cells. About this clone itself: Its antigen is not identified.

V lost 4 bases and J 7 bases, leaving 20 bases between the germline ends. This CDR3 is 16 amino acids long. CDR1 is SGHAT and CDR2 is FQNNGV in the germline V gene. Material: naive CD8+ T cells from PBMCs. The rearrangement joins TRBV11-2 to TRBJ2-1, with D possibly TRBD2 on 5 matching bases. This receptor was identified in a young man in good health. Some clones in this sample may be carry-over from other donors' samples. In DNA form, the CDR3 reads TGTGCCAGCAGCTCACTGGAATCGTCTGGGAGAAATGAGCAGTTCTTC. Its protein product is CASSSLESSGRNEQFF.